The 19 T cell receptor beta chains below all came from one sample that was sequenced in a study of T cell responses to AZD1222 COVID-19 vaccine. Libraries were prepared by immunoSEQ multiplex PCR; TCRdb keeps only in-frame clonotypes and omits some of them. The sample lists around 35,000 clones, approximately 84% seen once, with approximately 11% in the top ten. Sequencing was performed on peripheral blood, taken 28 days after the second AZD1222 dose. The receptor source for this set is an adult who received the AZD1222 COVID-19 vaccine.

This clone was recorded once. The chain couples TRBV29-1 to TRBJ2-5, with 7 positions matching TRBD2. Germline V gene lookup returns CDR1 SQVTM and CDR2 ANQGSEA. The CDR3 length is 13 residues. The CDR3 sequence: CSAKGTGRETQYF. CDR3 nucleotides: TGCAGTGCCAAGGGGACCGGGAGGGAGACCCAGTACTTC.

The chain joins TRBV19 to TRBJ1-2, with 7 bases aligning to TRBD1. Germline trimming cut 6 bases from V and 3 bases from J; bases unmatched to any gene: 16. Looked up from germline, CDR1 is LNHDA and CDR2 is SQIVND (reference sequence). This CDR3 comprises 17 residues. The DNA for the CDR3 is TGTGCCAGTAGCTTCGGGCCAAGACAGGGTGAGGACTATGGCTACACCTTC. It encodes CASSFGPRQGEDYGYTF. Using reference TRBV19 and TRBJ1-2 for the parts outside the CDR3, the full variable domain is DGGITQSPKYLFRKEGQNVTLSCEQNLNHDAMYWYRQDPGQGLRLIYYSQIVNDFQKGDIAEGYSVSREKKESFPLTVTSAQKNPTAFYLCASSFGPRQGEDYGYTFGSGTRLTVV.

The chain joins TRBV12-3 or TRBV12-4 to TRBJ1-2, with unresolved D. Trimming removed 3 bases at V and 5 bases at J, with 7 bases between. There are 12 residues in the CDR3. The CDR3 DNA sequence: TGTGCCAGCAGTTTTGAGGGTTATGGCTACACCTTC. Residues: CASSFEGYGYTF.

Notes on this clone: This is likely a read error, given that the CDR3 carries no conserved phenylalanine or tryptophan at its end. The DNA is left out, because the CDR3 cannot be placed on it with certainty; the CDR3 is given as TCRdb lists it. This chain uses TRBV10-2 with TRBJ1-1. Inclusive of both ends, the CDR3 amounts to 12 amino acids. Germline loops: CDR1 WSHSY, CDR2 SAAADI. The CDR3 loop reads CASSESISAGVH.

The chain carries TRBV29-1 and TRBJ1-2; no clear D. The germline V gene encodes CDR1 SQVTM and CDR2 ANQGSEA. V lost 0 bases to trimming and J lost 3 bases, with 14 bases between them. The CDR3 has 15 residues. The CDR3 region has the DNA TGCAGCGTTGAAGAGGGAAGGCGGGTTCACTATGGCTACACCTTC. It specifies CSVEEGRRVHYGYTF.

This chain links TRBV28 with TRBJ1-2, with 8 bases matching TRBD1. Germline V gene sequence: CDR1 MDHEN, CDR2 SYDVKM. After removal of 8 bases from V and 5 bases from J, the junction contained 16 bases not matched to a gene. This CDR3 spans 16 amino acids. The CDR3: CASGYPPDRVGYGYTF. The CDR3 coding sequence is TGTGCCAGCGGCTACCCACCGGACAGGGTAGGATATGGCTACACCTTC.

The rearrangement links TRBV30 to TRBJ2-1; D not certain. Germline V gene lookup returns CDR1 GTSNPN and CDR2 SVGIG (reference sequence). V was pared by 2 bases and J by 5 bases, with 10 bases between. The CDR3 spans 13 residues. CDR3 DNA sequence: TGTGCCTGGAGTAGACTCCTGGACAATGAGCAGTTCTTC. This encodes CAWSRLLDNEQFF.

CDR3 amino acids: CASGSQPPTTGV. The CDR3 bases are TGTGCTAGTGGTTCCCAACCCCCTACGACAGGTGTC. The V call is TRBV12-5, the J call TRBJ2-7; D perhaps matches TRBD1 (6 bases). CDR1 and CDR2 (germline): LGHNT, FRNRAP. This CDR3 has 12 residues.

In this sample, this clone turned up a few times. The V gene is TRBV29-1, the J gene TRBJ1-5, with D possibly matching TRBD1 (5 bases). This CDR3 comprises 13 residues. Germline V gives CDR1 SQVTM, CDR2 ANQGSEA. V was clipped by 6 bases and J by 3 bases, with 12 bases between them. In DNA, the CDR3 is TGCAGCGTGCGGGACCTACCCAATCAGCCCCAGCATTTT. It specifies CSVRDLPNQPQHF.

The CDR3 DNA reads TGTGCCAGCAGTAGTACGGGGTCCTCCTACGAGCAGTACTTC. It yields the protein CASSSTGSSYEQYF. The V and J genes are TRBV6-5 and TRBJ2-7, with D possibly matching TRBD2 (5 bases). In germline, CDR1 is MNHEY, CDR2 SVGAGI. The V and J ends lost 5 bases and 0 bases respectively, with 11 bases between them. This CDR3 is 14 amino acids long.

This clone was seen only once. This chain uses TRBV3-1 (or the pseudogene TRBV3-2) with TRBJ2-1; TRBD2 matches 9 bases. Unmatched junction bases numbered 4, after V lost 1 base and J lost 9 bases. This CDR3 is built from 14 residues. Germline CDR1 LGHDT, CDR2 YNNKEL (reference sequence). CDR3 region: CASSQASGGSEQFF. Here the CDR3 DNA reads TGTGCCAGCAGCCAAGCCAGCGGGGGGTCTGAGCAGTTCTTC.

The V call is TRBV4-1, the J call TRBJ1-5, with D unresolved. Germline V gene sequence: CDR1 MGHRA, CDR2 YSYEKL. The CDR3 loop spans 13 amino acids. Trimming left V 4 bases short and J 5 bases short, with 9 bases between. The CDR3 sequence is CASSRSRDQPQHF. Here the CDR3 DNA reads TGCGCCAGCAGCCGTTCAAGAGATCAGCCCCAGCATTTT.

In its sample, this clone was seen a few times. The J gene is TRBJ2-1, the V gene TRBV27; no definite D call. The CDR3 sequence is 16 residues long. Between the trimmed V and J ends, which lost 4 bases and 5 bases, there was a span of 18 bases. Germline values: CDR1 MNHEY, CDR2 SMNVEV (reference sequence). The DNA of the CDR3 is TGTGCCAGCAGTTCCCACCGAGCTTGGAGCAACAATGAGCAGTTCTTC. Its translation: CASSSHRAWSNNEQFF.

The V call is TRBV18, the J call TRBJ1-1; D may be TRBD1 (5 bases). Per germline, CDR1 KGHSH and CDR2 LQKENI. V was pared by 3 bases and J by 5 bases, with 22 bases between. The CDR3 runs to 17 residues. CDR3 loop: CASSPRLRGRGFTEAFF. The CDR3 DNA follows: TGTGCCAGCTCACCGCGTTTGAGGGGACGCGGATTTACTGAAGCTTTCTTT.

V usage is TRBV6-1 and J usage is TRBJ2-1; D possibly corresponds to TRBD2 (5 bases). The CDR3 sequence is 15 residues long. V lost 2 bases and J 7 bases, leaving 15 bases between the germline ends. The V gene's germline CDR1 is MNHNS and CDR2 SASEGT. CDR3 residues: CASSERGSGPNEQFF. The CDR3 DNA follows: TGTGCCAGCAGTGAAAGAGGGTCGGGTCCTAATGAGCAGTTCTTC.

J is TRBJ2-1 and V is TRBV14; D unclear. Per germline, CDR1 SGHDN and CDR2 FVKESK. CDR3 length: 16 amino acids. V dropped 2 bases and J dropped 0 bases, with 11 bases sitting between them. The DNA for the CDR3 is TGTGCCAGCAGCCAATTTGGAATGGGCTCCTACAATGAGCAGTTCTTC. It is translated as CASSQFGMGSYNEQFF.

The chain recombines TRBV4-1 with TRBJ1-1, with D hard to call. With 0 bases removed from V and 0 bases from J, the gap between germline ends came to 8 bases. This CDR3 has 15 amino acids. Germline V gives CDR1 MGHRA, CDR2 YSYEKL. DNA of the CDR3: TGCGCCAGCAGCCAAGATCGAGATATGAACACTGAAGCTTTCTTT. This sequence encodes CASSQDRDMNTEAFF.

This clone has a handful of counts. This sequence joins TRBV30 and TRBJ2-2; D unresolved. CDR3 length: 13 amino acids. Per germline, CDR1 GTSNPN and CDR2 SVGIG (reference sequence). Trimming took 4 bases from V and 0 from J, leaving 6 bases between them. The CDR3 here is CAWMRSNTGELFF. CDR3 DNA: TGTGCCTGGATGAGGTCGAACACCGGGGAGCTGTTTTTT.

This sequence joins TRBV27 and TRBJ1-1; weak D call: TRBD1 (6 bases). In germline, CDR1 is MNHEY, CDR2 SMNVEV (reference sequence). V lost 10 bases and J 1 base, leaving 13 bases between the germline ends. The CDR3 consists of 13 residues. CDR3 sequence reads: CATGGGPNTEAFF. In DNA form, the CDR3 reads TGTGCCACCGGGGGGGGCCCGAACACTGAAGCTTTCTTT.